This T cell receptor (beta chain) was profiled in a study of blood T cell repertoires in COVID-19. Turning to the study itself: Acute-phase and convalescent COVID-19 samples originated in the United States, Italy and Spain. PBMCs, B-cell-depleted T cells, or T cells provided the cDNA or gDNA that made up the material.

In the study's own analysis: Nucleated cell counts were estimated from reference gene primer amplification. Libraries were prepared by immunoSEQ multiplex PCR; TCRdb keeps only in-frame clonotypes and omits some of them. Clone size and the V and J calls come from that table; the DNA yielded D and trimming. The sample has tens of thousands of clones, about 85% seen once. This receptor was taken from a human donor with acute or convalescent COVID-19. The donor label of this sample is uncertain. Source material: peripheral blood.

CDR3 nucleotides: TGTGCCAGCAGTGGAGTAGCGGGAGGCACAGATACGCAGTATTTT. This encodes CASSGVAGGTDTQYF. The chain combines TRBV2 with TRBJ2-3, with 9 bases identical to TRBD2. V lost 4 bases to trimming and J lost 1 base; unmatched junction nucleotides: 3. The germline V gene encodes CDR1 SNHLY and CDR2 FYNNEI. The CDR3 loop spans 15 amino acids.